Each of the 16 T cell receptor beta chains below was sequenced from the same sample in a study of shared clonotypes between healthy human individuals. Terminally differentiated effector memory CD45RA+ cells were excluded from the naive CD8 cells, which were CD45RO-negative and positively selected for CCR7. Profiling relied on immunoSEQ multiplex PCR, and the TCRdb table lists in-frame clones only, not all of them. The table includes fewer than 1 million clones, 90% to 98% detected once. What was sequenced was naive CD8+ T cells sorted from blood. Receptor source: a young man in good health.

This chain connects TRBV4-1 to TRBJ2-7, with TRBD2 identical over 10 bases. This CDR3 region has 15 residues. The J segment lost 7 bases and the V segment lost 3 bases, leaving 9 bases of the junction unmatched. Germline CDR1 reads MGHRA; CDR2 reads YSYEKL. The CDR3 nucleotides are TGCGCCAGCAGCCATGGAGCGGGAGGGCCGAGGGAGCAGTACTTC. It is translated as CASSHGAGGPREQYF.

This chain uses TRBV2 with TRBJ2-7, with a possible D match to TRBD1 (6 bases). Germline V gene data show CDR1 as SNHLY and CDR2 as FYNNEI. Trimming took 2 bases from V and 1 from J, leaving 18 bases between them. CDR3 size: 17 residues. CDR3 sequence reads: CASSERGTGKKSYEQYF. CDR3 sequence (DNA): TGTGCCAGCAGTGAAAGGGGAACAGGGAAGAAATCCTACGAGCAGTACTTC.

The chain's CDR3 is CASSLGGDSYNEQFF. The CDR3, as DNA: TGCGCCAGCAGCTTGGGAGGGGACTCCTACAATGAGCAGTTCTTC. This chain uses TRBV5-1 with TRBJ2-1; D possibly matches TRBD1 or TRBD2 (5 bases each). CDR1 is SGHRS, CDR2 YFSETQ, per germline. This CDR3 is 15 amino acids long. Trimming removed 0 bases from V and 0 bases from J, with 7 bases in between.

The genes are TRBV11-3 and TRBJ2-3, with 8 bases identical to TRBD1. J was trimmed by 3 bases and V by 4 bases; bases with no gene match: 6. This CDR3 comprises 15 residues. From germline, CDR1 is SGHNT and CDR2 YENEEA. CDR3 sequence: CASSSWTGSTDTQYF. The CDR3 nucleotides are TGTGCCAGCAGCTCCTGGACAGGGAGTACAGATACGCAGTATTTT.

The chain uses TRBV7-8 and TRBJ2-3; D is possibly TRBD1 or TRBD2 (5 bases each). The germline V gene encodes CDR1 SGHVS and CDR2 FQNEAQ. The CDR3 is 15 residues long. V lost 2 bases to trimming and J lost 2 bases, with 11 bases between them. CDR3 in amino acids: CASSLRTGHTDTQYF. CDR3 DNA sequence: TGTGCCAGCAGCTTAAGGACGGGGCACACAGATACGCAGTATTTT.

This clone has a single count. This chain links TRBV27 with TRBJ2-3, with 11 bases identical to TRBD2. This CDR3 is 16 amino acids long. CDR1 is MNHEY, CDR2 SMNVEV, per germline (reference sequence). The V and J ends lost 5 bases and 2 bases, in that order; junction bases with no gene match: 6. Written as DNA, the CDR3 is TGTGCCAGCAGTACCGGGACTAGCGGTTACACAGATACGCAGTATTTT. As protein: CASSTGTSGYTDTQYF.

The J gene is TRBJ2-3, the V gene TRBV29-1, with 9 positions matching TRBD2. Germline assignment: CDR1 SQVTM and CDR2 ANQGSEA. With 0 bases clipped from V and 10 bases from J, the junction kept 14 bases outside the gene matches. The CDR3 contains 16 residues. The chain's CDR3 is CSVEDRRGRASFAQYF. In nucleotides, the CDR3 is TGCAGCGTTGAAGATCGTCGCGGGAGGGCCTCCTTCGCGCAGTATTTT.

DNA for the CDR3: TGCAGTGCTAGGACCCCGGATGGCTACACCTTC. This codes for CSARTPDGYTF. The V gene is TRBV20-1, the J gene TRBJ1-2; D is unclear. V gave up 3 bases and J gave up 6 bases, with 8 bases separating them. The CDR3 spans 11 residues. Germline CDR1 is DFQATT and CDR2 is SNEGSKA (reference sequence).

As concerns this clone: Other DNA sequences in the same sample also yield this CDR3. CDR3 in amino acids: CASSMTGSAYEQYF. CDR3 DNA sequence: TGTGCCAGTAGCATGACAGGGTCCGCCTACGAGCAGTACTTC. The chain combines TRBV19 with TRBJ2-7, with 7 positions matching TRBD1. Germline CDR1 reads LNHDA; CDR2 reads SQIVND (reference sequence). The CDR3 has 14 amino acids. With 6 bases clipped from V and 2 bases from J, the junction kept 7 bases outside the gene matches.

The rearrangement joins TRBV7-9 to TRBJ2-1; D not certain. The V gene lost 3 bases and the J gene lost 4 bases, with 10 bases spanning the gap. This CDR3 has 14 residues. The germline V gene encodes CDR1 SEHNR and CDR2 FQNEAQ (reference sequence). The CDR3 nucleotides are TGTGCCAGCAGCTTCGATTCGGCTTACAATGAGCAGTTCTTC. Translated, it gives CASSFDSAYNEQFF.

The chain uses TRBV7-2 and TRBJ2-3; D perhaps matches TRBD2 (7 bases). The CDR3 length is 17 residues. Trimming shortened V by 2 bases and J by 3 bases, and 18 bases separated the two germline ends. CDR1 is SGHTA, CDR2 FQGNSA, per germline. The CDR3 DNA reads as TGTGCCAGCAGCTTACCTCCTGGGAGGGGGTGGACAGATACGCAGTATTTT. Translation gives CASSLPPGRGWTDTQYF. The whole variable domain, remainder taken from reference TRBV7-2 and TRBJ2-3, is GAGVSQSPSNKVTEKGKDVELRCDPISGHTALYWYRQSLGQGLEFLIYFQGNSAPDKSGLPSDRFSAERTGGSVSTLTIQRTQQEDSAVYLCASSLPPGRGWTDTQYFGPGTRLTVL.

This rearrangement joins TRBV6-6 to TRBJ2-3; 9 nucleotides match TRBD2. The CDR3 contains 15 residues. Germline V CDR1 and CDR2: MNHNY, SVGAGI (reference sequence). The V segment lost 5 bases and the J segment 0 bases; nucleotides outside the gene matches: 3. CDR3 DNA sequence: TGTGCCAGCAGTGTAACTAGCGGGAGCACAGATACGCAGTATTTT. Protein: CASSVTSGSTDTQYF.

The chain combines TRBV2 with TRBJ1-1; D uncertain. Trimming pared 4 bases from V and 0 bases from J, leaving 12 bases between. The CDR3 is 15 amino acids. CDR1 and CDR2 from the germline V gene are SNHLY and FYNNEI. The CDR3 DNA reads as TGTGCCAGCAGTGGAGCTCGGAGAATGAACACTGAAGCTTTCTTT. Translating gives CASSGARRMNTEAFF.

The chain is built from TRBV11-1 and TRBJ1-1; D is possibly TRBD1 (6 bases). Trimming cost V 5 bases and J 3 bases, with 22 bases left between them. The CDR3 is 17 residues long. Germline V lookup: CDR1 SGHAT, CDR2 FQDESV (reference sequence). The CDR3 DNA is TGTGCCAGCAGCGTGGACAGAAATGGGTTTTTTTACACTGAAGCTTTCTTT. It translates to CASSVDRNGFFYTEAFF.

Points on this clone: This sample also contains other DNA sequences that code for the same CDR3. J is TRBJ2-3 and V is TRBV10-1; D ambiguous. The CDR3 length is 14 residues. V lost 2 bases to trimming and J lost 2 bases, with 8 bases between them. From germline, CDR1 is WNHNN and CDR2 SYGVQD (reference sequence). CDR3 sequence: CASSEGRTTDTQYF. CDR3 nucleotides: TGCGCCAGCAGTGAGGGCAGAACCACAGATACGCAGTATTTT.

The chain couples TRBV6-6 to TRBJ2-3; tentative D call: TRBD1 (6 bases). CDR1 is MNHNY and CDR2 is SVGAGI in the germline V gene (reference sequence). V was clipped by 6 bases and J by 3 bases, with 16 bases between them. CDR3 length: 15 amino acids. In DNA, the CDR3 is TGTGCCAGCAGCCGGACCTCAGGGGAAACAGATACGCAGTATTTT. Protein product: CASSRTSGETDTQYF.